The 5 T cell receptor beta chains below come from one sample, sequenced in a study of cytomegalovirus exposure and HLA in healthy donors. 13 Jbeta primers and 60 Vbeta primers were used for the PCR. Libraries were prepared by immunoSEQ multiplex PCR; TCRdb keeps only in-frame clonotypes and omits some of them. The table has roughly 190,000 clones, about 85% seen once. Specimen: PBMCs. Receptor source: a man aged 45-65 years in good health and CMV-seronegative.

V is TRBV6-5 and J is TRBJ1-6; TRBD1 is a possible D gene (5 bases). Germline V CDR1 and CDR2: MNHEY, SVGAGI. V was shortened by 0 bases and J by 10 bases, with 13 bases between the two germline ends. This CDR3 is built from 15 residues. The CDR3 region is CASSYSGTSGSPLHF. For the CDR3, the DNA is TGTGCCAGCAGTTACTCGGGGACTTCCGGGTCACCCCTCCACTTT.

The V and J genes are TRBV7-6 and TRBJ1-1; no firm D call. Trimming pared 2 bases from V and 4 bases from J, leaving 8 bases between. The CDR3 is 13 residues long. In germline, CDR1 is SGHVS, CDR2 FNYEAQ. The CDR3 reads CASSLSAATEAFF. CDR3 nucleotides: TGTGCCAGCAGCTTATCGGCGGCCACTGAAGCTTTCTTT.

This chain uses TRBV19 with TRBJ2-2; 11 bases agree with TRBD1. V gave up 8 bases and J gave up 6 bases; unmatched junction bases: 14. The germline V gene has CDR1 LNHDA and CDR2 SQIVND (reference sequence). The CDR3 contains 17 residues. The CDR3 loop is CASFPGQGVMRSGELFF. The CDR3 DNA sequence: TGTGCCAGTTTTCCGGGACAGGGGGTAATGAGGTCCGGGGAGCTGTTTTTT.

This chain joins TRBV15 and TRBJ2-5; 11 nucleotides agree with TRBD2. Germline lookup yields CDR1 LNHNV and CDR2 YYDKDF (reference sequence). The V segment lost 1 base and the J segment 5 bases; nucleotides outside the gene matches: 12. The CDR3 is made up of 18 amino acids. This chain's CDR3 is CATSRALFASGGLETQYF. CDR3 in DNA: TGTGCCACCAGCAGAGCCCTATTCGCTAGCGGGGGGCTTGAGACCCAGTACTTC.

The chain employs TRBV6-5 and TRBJ1-2; D possibly corresponds to TRBD1 (5 bases). This CDR3 contains 15 residues. The germline V and J ends were trimmed by 0 bases and 6 bases, with 14 bases remaining between them. CDR1 is MNHEY and CDR2 is SVGAGI in the germline V gene. CDR3 residues: CASSYSGEKKDGYTF. The CDR3 DNA sequence: TGTGCCAGCAGTTACTCAGGGGAAAAGAAAGATGGCTACACCTTC.